These 14 T cell receptor beta chains came from one sample sequenced in a study of blood T cell repertoires in COVID-19. Method: immunoSEQ multiplex PCR; TCRdb's copy keeps in-frame clones and lacks some. The top ten hold more than 7.5% of the sample, which has about 180,000 clones, 80% to 90% seen once. The sequenced material came from peripheral blood. These receptor sequences come from a man between 50 and 59 years old with active or convalescent COVID-19.

The count of this clone is one. The chain carries TRBV5-1 and TRBJ2-1; the D is unclear. This CDR3 has 14 residues. Trimming took off 2 bases at V and 0 bases at J, with 6 bases between the two ends. Germline CDR1 SGHRS, CDR2 YFSETQ. CDR3 in amino acids: CASSFGSSYNEQFF. CDR3 DNA: TGCGCCAGCAGCTTTGGCAGCTCCTACAATGAGCAGTTCTTC.

This clone appeared once. J is TRBJ1-1 and V is TRBV30; tentatively, D is TRBD1 (5 bases). The germline CDR1 and CDR2 sequences are GTSNPN and SVGIG (reference sequence). The CDR3 contains 13 residues. Trimming removed 3 bases at V and 4 bases at J, with 12 bases between. Here the CDR3 reads CAWRRVRGTEAFF. CDR3 bases: TGTGCCTGGAGACGGGTTAGGGGCACTGAAGCTTTCTTT.

V and J are TRBV5-1 and TRBJ2-2; 7 nucleotides align to TRBD2. J lost 5 bases, V lost 6 bases, and 10 bases had no gene match. CDR1 SGHRS and CDR2 YFSETQ come from the germline V gene. This CDR3 contains 15 residues. For the CDR3, the DNA is TGCGCCAGCACAACGACAGTCGGGAGGACCGGGGAGCTGTTTTTT. Amino acid sequence: CASTTTVGRTGELFF.

The gene calls are TRBV12-3 or TRBV12-4 and TRBJ1-1, with no clear D. This CDR3 has 13 amino acids. Between the trimmed V and J ends, which lost 5 bases and 4 bases, there was a span of 11 bases. The CDR3 region has the DNA TGTGCCAGCAGTCAGAAGGAGATCACTGAAGCTTTCTTT. This encodes CASSQKEITEAFF.

The chain joins TRBV5-4 to TRBJ2-5, with a weak D call TRBD2 (5 bases). V dropped 2 bases and J dropped 5 bases, with 10 bases sitting between them. Germline lookup yields CDR1 SGHNT and CDR2 YYREEE (reference sequence). This CDR3 comprises 13 residues. The CDR3 loop is CASSLTRVETQYF. The CDR3 region has the DNA TGTGCCAGCAGCTTAACTAGGGTGGAGACCCAGTACTTC.

The chain combines TRBV19 with TRBJ2-1; 13 bases are shared with TRBD2. The J segment lost 7 bases and the V segment lost 3 bases, leaving 6 bases of the junction unmatched. The CDR3 is made up of 16 amino acids. CDR1 is LNHDA and CDR2 is SQIVND in the germline V gene (reference sequence). CDR3 protein: CASSIAGTSGTNEQFF. CDR3 nucleotides: TGTGCCAGTAGTATCGCGGGGACTAGCGGGACGAATGAGCAGTTCTTC.

The chain combines TRBV24-1 with TRBJ2-1, with 10 positions matching TRBD2. Unmatched junction bases numbered 15, after V lost 10 bases and J lost 1 base. The CDR3 is 18 amino acids. CDR1 is KGHDR, CDR2 SFDVKD, per germline. In DNA form, the CDR3 reads TGTGCCACTAGGTCAAGGCTAGCGGGAGATTGGTCCTACAATGAGCAGTTCTTC. It yields the protein CATRSRLAGDWSYNEQFF.

This clone appeared once. This chain links TRBV6-1 with TRBJ1-3; D gene ambiguous. The CDR3 length is 14 residues. Per germline, CDR1 MNHNS and CDR2 SASEGT. Trimming stripped 6 bases from V and 0 bases from J, with 9 bases between. CDR3 bases: TGTGCCAGCAGCCTCGAGGACTCTGGAAACACCATATATTTT. Translation gives CASSLEDSGNTIYF.

The rearrangement uses TRBV7-2 and TRBJ1-5; TRBD1 matches 8 bases. Unmatched junction bases numbered 5, after V lost 4 bases and J lost 9 bases. Germline lookup yields CDR1 SGHTA and CDR2 FQGNSA. CDR3 length: 13 amino acids. The CDR3 is CASSSDRVSPQHF. In DNA, the CDR3 is TGTGCCAGCAGCTCGGACAGGGTCTCGCCCCAGCATTTT.

The J gene is TRBJ1-1, the V gene TRBV12-3 or TRBV12-4; 9 nucleotides match TRBD1. The CDR3 consists of 13 residues. With V trimmed by 6 bases and J by 10 bases, 9 bases remained unmatched. CDR3 residues: CASSKDRGFAAFF. Here the CDR3 DNA reads TGTGCCAGCAGCAAAGACAGGGGGTTTGCAGCTTTCTTT.

The rearrangement links TRBV3-1 (or the pseudogene TRBV3-2) to TRBJ1-1; D remains ambiguous. The CDR3 is 15 residues long. The germline V and J ends were trimmed by 1 base and 1 base, with 10 bases remaining between them. CDR1 is LGHDT, CDR2 YNNKEL, per germline (reference sequence). In nucleotides, the CDR3 is TGTGCCAGCAGCCAAGGGTGGGCCGGGAACACTGAAGCTTTCTTT. It yields the protein CASSQGWAGNTEAFF.

The table lists this clone with a few counts. V gene TRBV6-1 combines with J gene TRBJ2-3, with TRBD2 matching over 15 bases. Looked up from germline, CDR1 is MNHNS and CDR2 is SASEGT. Losses at the gene ends were 3 bases for V and 4 bases for J; bases not matched to a gene: 2. CDR3 size: 16 residues. CDR3 residues: CASSEGLAGGPDTQYF. CDR3 DNA: TGTGCCAGCAGTGAGGGACTAGCGGGGGGCCCAGATACGCAGTATTTT.

This chain links TRBV9 with TRBJ1-2; D possibly corresponds to TRBD1 (5 bases). The V gene's germline CDR1 is SGDLS and CDR2 YYNGEE. V lost 3 bases to trimming and J lost 8 bases, with 17 bases between them. There are 14 residues in the CDR3. CDR3 DNA sequence: TGTGCCAGCAGCGCCGGGACTCCCTCCGGGGGCTACACCTTC. It is translated as CASSAGTPSGGYTF.

This chain links TRBV9 with TRBJ2-7; TRBD1 matches 9 bases. CDR3 length: 14 amino acids. Trimming removed 3 bases from V and 6 bases from J; junction bases left unmatched: 7. Germline V gives CDR1 SGDLS, CDR2 YYNGEE. CDR3 coding DNA: TGTGCCAGCAGCGCAGGGACAGGGTACGGCGAGCAGTACTTC. Amino acid sequence: CASSAGTGYGEQYF.